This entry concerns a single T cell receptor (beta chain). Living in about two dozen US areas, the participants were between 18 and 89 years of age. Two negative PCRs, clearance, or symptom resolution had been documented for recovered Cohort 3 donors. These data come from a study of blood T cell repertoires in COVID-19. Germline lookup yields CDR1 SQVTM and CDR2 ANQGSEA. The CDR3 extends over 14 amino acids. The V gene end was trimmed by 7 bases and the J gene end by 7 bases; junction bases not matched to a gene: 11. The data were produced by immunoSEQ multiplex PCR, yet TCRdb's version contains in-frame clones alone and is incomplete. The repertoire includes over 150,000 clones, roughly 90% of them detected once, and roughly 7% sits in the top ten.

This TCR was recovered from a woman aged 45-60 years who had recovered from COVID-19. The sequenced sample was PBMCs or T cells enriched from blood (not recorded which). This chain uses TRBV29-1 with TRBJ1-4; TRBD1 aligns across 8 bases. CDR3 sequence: CSAGPQGESEKLFF. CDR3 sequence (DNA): TGCAGCGCGGGACCACAGGGGGAGAGTGAAAAACTGTTTTTT.